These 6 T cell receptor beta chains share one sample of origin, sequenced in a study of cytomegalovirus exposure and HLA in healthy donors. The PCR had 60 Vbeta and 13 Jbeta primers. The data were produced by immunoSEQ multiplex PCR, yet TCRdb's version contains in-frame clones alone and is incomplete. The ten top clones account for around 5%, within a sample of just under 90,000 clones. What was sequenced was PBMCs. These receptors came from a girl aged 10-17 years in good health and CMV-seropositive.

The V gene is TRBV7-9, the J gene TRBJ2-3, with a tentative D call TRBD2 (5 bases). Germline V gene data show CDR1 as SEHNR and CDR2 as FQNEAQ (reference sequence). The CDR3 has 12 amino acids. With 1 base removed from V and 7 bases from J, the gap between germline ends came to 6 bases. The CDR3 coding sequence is TGTGCCAGCAGCTTAGGGGAGAATACGCAGTATTTT. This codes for CASSLGENTQYF.

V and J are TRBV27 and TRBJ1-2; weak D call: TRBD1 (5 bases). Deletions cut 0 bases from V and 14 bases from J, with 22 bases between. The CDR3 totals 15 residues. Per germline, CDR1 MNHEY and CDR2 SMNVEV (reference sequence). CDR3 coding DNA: TGTGCCAGCAGTTTATCTCGGCAGGGCCACCCCCGTCAAACCTTC. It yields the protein CASSLSRQGHPRQTF.

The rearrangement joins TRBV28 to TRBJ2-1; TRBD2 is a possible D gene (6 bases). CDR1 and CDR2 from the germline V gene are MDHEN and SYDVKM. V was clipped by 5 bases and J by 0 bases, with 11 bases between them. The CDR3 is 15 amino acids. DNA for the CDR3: TGTGCCAGCAGTCGGGACTCGAGCTCCTACAATGAGCAGTTCTTC. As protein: CASSRDSSSYNEQFF.

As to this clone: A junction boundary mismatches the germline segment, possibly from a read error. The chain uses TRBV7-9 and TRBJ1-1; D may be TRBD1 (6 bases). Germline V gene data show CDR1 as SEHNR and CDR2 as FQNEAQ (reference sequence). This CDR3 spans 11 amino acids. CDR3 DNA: TGTGCCAGCAGCTCAGAGACAGGTGGAGTCTTT. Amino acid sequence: CASSSETGGVF.

The DNA for the CDR3 is TGTGCCAGCAGCTTTAGGTCGGTAGCGGGGGGACAATACAATGAGCAGTTCTTC. This gives the protein CASSFRSVAGGQYNEQFF. V and J are TRBV11-3 and TRBJ2-1; 10 nucleotides line up with TRBD2. The germline V gene encodes CDR1 SGHNT and CDR2 YENEEA. CDR3 length: 18 residues. The trim removed 3 bases at V and 4 bases at J, leaving 12 bases unmatched.

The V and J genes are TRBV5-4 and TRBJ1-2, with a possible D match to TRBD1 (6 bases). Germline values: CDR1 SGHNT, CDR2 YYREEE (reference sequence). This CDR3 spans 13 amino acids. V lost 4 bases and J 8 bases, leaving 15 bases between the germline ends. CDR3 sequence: CASSTLSGEGYTF. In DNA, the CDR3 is TGTGCCAGCAGCACTTTATCAGGGGAAGGCTACACCTTC.